Shown below are 29 T cell receptor beta chains from a single sample sequenced in a study of blood T cell repertoires in COVID-19. The method was immunoSEQ multiplex PCR; TCRdb's version includes in-frame clones alone and lacks a portion of them. The data show 150,000 or so clones, about 89% seen once. The sequencing sample was made of peripheral blood. The receptors shown here come from an older man with acute or convalescent COVID-19.

This chain links TRBV9 with TRBJ2-1; 9 bases map to TRBD2. V lost 7 bases, J lost 6 bases, and 5 bases stayed unmatched. Per the germline V gene, CDR1 is SGDLS and CDR2 is YYNGEE. The CDR3 totals 13 residues. In DNA, the CDR3 is TGTGCCAGCGGCGGGAGGGCTAGCAATGAGCAGTTCTTC. Its protein product is CASGGRASNEQFF.

The sample holds one count of this clone. V and J are TRBV18 and TRBJ1-3; tentative D call: TRBD1 (5 bases). The V and J ends lost 6 bases and 4 bases respectively, with 25 bases between them. CDR3 size: 18 residues. The germline gives CDR1 KGHSH, CDR2 LQKENI. This CDR3 reads CASSLLGPGFISGNTIYF. In DNA form, the CDR3 reads TGTGCCAGCTCTCTTTTGGGGCCAGGGTTCATATCCGGAAACACCATATATTTT.

This CDR3 is CASSPLAGDSFEQFF. CDR3 DNA: TGTGCCAGCAGTCCTCTAGCGGGAGATTCGTTTGAGCAGTTCTTC. V gene TRBV27 combines with J gene TRBJ2-1; TRBD2 agrees at 10 bases. V dropped 5 bases and J dropped 9; count of bases not matched to a gene: 10. CDR3 length equals 15 residues. Germline CDR1 and CDR2: MNHEY and SMNVEV (reference sequence).

The rearrangement links TRBV28 to TRBJ2-7; D perhaps matches TRBD2 (7 bases). The CDR3 loop spans 14 amino acids. Trimming removed 7 bases at V and 5 bases at J, with 18 bases between. The germline CDR1 and CDR2 sequences are MDHEN and SYDVKM. CDR3 residues: CASTSGTLSNEQYF. CDR3 DNA sequence: TGTGCCAGCACCAGCGGGACATTATCGAACGAGCAGTACTTC.

The gene calls are TRBV2 and TRBJ1-2, with 8 bases lining up with TRBD1. This CDR3 comprises 14 residues. Germline CDR1 reads SNHLY; CDR2 reads FYNNEI. V was pared by 1 base and J by 7 bases, with 5 bases of the junction left unmatched. CDR3 sequence: CASSEGTGSTGYTF. In DNA form, the CDR3 reads TGTGCCAGCAGTGAAGGGACAGGGTCTACTGGCTACACCTTC. The whole variable domain, filled in from reference TRBV2 and TRBJ1-2, reads EPEVTQTPSHQVTQMGQEVILRCVPISNHLYFYWYRQILGQKVEFLVSFYNNEISEKSEIFDDQFSVERPDGSNFTLKIRSTKLEDSAMYFCASSEGTGSTGYTFGSGTRLTVV.

This sequence joins TRBV7-2 and TRBJ1-2; weak D call: TRBD1 (5 bases). V was shortened by 6 bases and J by 3 bases, with 11 bases between the two germline ends. The CDR3 spans 13 residues. The germline gives CDR1 SGHTA, CDR2 FQGNSA. CDR3 protein: CASRSKQDYGYTF. Here the CDR3 DNA reads TGTGCCAGCAGAAGCAAACAGGACTATGGCTACACCTTC.

This chain connects TRBV19 to TRBJ2-7; D gene ambiguous. The V gene's germline CDR1 is LNHDA and CDR2 SQIVND (reference sequence). The V gene lost 5 bases and the J gene lost 0 bases, with 11 bases spanning the gap. The CDR3 covers 14 residues. CDR3: CASSASPFSYEQYF. DNA for the CDR3: TGTGCCAGTAGTGCGTCACCATTCTCCTACGAGCAGTACTTC.

This chain uses TRBV29-1 with TRBJ2-5, with 9 bases that match TRBD2. This CDR3 is built from 14 residues. Unmatched junction bases numbered 6, after V lost 4 bases and J lost 3 bases. CDR1 is SQVTM, CDR2 ANQGSEA, per germline. The CDR3 reads CSVGHRTSEETQYF. CDR3 DNA sequence: TGCAGCGTTGGTCACCGGACTAGCGAAGAGACCCAGTACTTC. Combining the CDR3 with reference TRBV29-1 and TRBJ2-5 gives the whole variable domain SAVISQKPSRDICQRGTSLTIQCQVDSQVTMMFWYRQQPGQSLTLIATANQGSEATYESGFVIDKFPISRPNLTFSTLTVSNMSPEDSSIYLCSVGHRTSEETQYFGPGTRLLVL.

The genes are TRBV2 and TRBJ2-2; 9 bases line up with TRBD1. V was pared by 6 bases and J by 5 bases, with 7 bases of the junction left unmatched. Germline CDR1 SNHLY, CDR2 FYNNEI. The CDR3 is 15 amino acids. The CDR3 DNA follows: TGTGCCAGCAGAGAACAGGGGGCGTATACCGGGGAGCTGTTTTTT. Translation: CASREQGAYTGELFF.

The chain recombines TRBV19 with TRBJ1-4; no reliable D call. Trimming left V 9 bases short and J 3 bases short, with 11 bases between. Germline CDR1 is LNHDA and CDR2 is SQIVND (reference sequence). The CDR3 spans 13 residues. CDR3 protein: CARQTSSNEKLFF. For the CDR3, the DNA is TGTGCCAGACAGACATCCTCTAATGAAAAACTGTTTTTT.

The genes are TRBV5-1 and TRBJ1-6, with 9 bases that match TRBD1. There are 16 residues in the CDR3. The trim removed 0 bases at V and 4 bases at J, leaving 2 bases unmatched. Looked up from germline, CDR1 is SGHRS and CDR2 is YFSETQ. Here the CDR3 reads CASSLEGQGYNSPLHF. The CDR3 DNA sequence: TGCGCCAGCAGCTTGGAAGGACAGGGGTATAATTCACCCCTCCACTTT.

The chain is built from TRBV7-9 and TRBJ2-7; D not resolved. The CDR3 consists of 16 residues. Germline V lookup: CDR1 SEHNR, CDR2 FQNEAQ (reference sequence). V lost 0 bases and J lost 3, with 15 bases in between. The CDR3 DNA follows: TGTGCCAGCAGCTTAGCGGTCGGTACGAGAGTCTACGAGCAGTACTTC. Protein: CASSLAVGTRVYEQYF.

This chain links TRBV7-9 with TRBJ2-7; TRBD1 is a possible D gene (6 bases). Trimming left V 5 bases short and J 0 bases short, with 14 bases between. The CDR3 sequence is 15 residues long. CDR1 is SEHNR, CDR2 FQNEAQ, per germline (reference sequence). CDR3 amino acids: CASSTAGESSYEQYF. The CDR3 coding sequence is TGTGCCAGCAGCACCGCAGGGGAGAGCTCCTACGAGCAGTACTTC.

The chain recombines TRBV3-1 (or the pseudogene TRBV3-2) with TRBJ1-1, with a possible D match to TRBD1 (5 bases). CDR3 size: 13 residues. The germline CDR1 and CDR2 sequences are LGHDT and YNNKEL (reference sequence). V lost 4 bases, J lost 4 bases, and 10 bases lay in between. The CDR3 sequence: CASSPGAGTEAFF. The DNA for the CDR3 is TGTGCCAGCAGCCCTGGGGCCGGCACTGAAGCTTTCTTT.

The V and J genes are TRBV5-1 and TRBJ2-1; the match to TRBD2 covers 9 bases. The J segment lost 7 bases and the V segment lost 0 bases, leaving 17 bases of the junction unmatched. The germline V gene encodes CDR1 SGHRS and CDR2 YFSETQ. CDR3 size: 19 residues. CDR3 sequence: CASSLDGLAGGPVVNEQFF. Here the CDR3 DNA reads TGCGCCAGCAGCTTGGACGGTTTGGCGGGAGGGCCGGTCGTTAATGAGCAGTTCTTC.

This chain uses TRBV10-3 with TRBJ1-6, with 7 nucleotides matching TRBD1. The V gene's germline CDR1 is ENHRY and CDR2 SYGVKD. The J segment lost 6 bases and the V segment lost 4 bases, leaving 6 bases of the junction unmatched. The length of the CDR3 is 15 residues. CDR3 bases: TGTGCCATCAGTGTAGGGACAGAAATTAATTCACCCCTCCACTTT. It encodes CAISVGTEINSPLHF.

The table lists this clone with a count of one. This chain joins TRBV3-1 (or the pseudogene TRBV3-2) and TRBJ2-1; 9 nucleotides match TRBD1. Losses at the gene ends were 4 bases for V and 7 bases for J; bases not matched to a gene: 11. This CDR3 has 16 amino acids. Germline values: CDR1 LGHDT, CDR2 YNNKEL (reference sequence). CDR3: CASSRLGQGTKNEQFF. The CDR3 DNA follows: TGTGCCAGCAGCCGCCTCGGACAGGGGACGAAGAATGAGCAGTTCTTC.

The V gene is TRBV10-3, the J gene TRBJ2-2, with TRBD1 identical over 8 bases. CDR1 is ENHRY and CDR2 is SYGVKD in the germline V gene. Germline trimming cut 6 bases from V and 5 bases from J; bases unmatched to any gene: 11. The CDR3 is 16 amino acids. CDR3 residues: CAIRIGTGLPTGELFF. The CDR3 nucleotides are TGTGCCATCAGGATCGGGACAGGCTTACCAACCGGGGAGCTGTTTTTT.

This clone was counted a single time. The J gene is TRBJ2-5, the V gene TRBV28; no definite D call. Germline V gene sequence: CDR1 MDHEN, CDR2 SYDVKM. Between the trimmed V and J ends, which lost 2 bases and 5 bases, there was a span of 12 bases. The CDR3 consists of 14 residues. The CDR3 spells CASSLLQMKETQYF. The CDR3 region has the DNA TGTGCCAGCAGTTTACTACAGATGAAGGAGACCCAGTACTTC.

CDR3: CASSAWAGQPQHF. CDR3 sequence (DNA): TGTGCCAGCAGCGCCTGGGCTGGTCAGCCCCAGCATTTT. The chain has TRBV7-9 and TRBJ1-5; D remains unclear. The V end was cut by 5 bases, the J end by 6 bases, with 11 bases between. Germline CDR1 and CDR2: SEHNR and FQNEAQ (reference sequence). The CDR3 is 13 amino acids.

The chain employs TRBV10-3 and TRBJ1-5; a weak D match, TRBD1 (6 bases). CDR3 size: 15 residues. Germline values: CDR1 ENHRY, CDR2 SYGVKD. V lost 6 bases and J lost 4, with 16 bases in between. The chain's CDR3 is CAISPSSTGNQPQHF. CDR3 sequence (DNA): TGTGCCATCAGCCCGTCCAGTACAGGGAATCAGCCCCAGCATTTT.

The chain employs TRBV5-1 and TRBJ2-3, with D perhaps TRBD1 (5 bases). CDR3 length: 15 amino acids. CDR1 is SGHRS and CDR2 is YFSETQ in the germline V gene. The V end lost 0 bases, the J end lost 4 bases, and 12 bases lay between the germline ends. CDR3 coding DNA: TGCGCCAGCAGCTTGGGTCAGGGTGGTGCAGATACGCAGTATTTT. Its protein is CASSLGQGGADTQYF.

The gene calls are TRBV5-8 and TRBJ2-5; perhaps TRBD2 as D (6 bases). This CDR3 has 16 residues. V dropped 4 bases and J dropped 0 bases, with 16 bases sitting between them. Germline V CDR1 and CDR2: SGHTS, YDEGEE. CDR3: CASSVGLNGYQETQYF. In DNA, the CDR3 is TGTGCCAGCAGCGTGGGACTTAACGGGTACCAAGAGACCCAGTACTTC.

The chain links TRBV15 to TRBJ2-3; TRBD2 aligns across 11 bases. V was clipped by 0 bases and J by 6 bases; unmatched bases: 5. Germline CDR1 reads LNHNV; CDR2 reads YYDKDF (reference sequence). There are 16 residues in the CDR3. The CDR3, as DNA: TGTGCCACCAGCAGAGAAACTAGCGGGGGCCGCGATACGCAGTATTTT. Encoded protein: CATSRETSGGRDTQYF.

The V call is TRBV7-2, the J call TRBJ2-7; TRBD1 matches 9 bases. V lost 5 bases to trimming and J lost 5 bases; unmatched junction nucleotides: 4. The CDR3 length is 13 residues. Germline CDR1 is SGHTA and CDR2 is FQGNSA. For the CDR3, the DNA is TGTGCCAGCAGCCGGGACAGGGACGACGAGCAGTACTTC. Translating gives CASSRDRDDEQYF.

This chain uses TRBV28 with TRBJ1-4; TRBD1 agrees at 7 bases. CDR1 is MDHEN, CDR2 SYDVKM, per germline. This CDR3 has 14 residues. V shed 11 bases and J 0 bases; nucleotides not matched to a gene: 6. In DNA form, the CDR3 reads TGTGCCGCGGGACAGCCCGCAACTAATGAAAAACTGTTTTTT. Translation: CAAGQPATNEKLFF.

The gene calls are TRBV6-2 or TRBV6-3 and TRBJ2-1, with 8 bases lining up with TRBD2. The CDR3 spans 15 residues. Germline trimming cut 6 bases from V and 1 base from J; bases unmatched to any gene: 5. Looked up from germline, CDR1 is MNHEY and CDR2 is SVGEGT. CDR3 loop: CASSRSGVSYNEQFF. The CDR3 bases are TGTGCCAGCAGCCGTAGCGGGGTATCCTACAATGAGCAGTTCTTC.

CDR3 nucleotide sequence: TGCAGTGCTAGTCCCCGGGGGGGCTTCACAGATACGCAGTATTTT. This sequence encodes CSASPRGGFTDTQYF. The chain is built from TRBV20-1 and TRBJ2-3, with 8 bases that match TRBD2. CDR1 DFQATT and CDR2 SNEGSKA come from the germline V gene (reference sequence). This CDR3 comprises 15 residues. V lost 3 bases, J lost 2 bases, and 7 bases stayed unmatched.

This sequence joins TRBV2 and TRBJ2-2, with D perhaps TRBD2 (6 bases). The germline CDR1 and CDR2 sequences are SNHLY and FYNNEI. This CDR3 spans 15 amino acids. V was shortened by 8 bases and J by 4 bases, with 17 bases between the two germline ends. In DNA, the CDR3 is TGTGCCAGCCATCAACTACTAGCCGGCACCGGGGAGCTGTTTTTT. Residues: CASHQLLAGTGELFF.